This T cell receptor (beta chain) was observed in a study of CD8+CD57+ T cells in acquired aplastic anemia. Both TCR beta VDJ combination and CDR3 sequence profiling were carried out. Genomic DNA was the template for this profiling. One entry per CDR3 protein results from TCRdb running MiXCR on the reads. The sample consists of about 160,000 distinct CDR3 sequences, around 45% of them appearing once. Findings and caveats of the study: Twenty-nine sequences, all CD8+ CDR3, were shared between patients and controls.

Details on this clonotype: Its antigen is still unknown.

The receptor was derived from a human donor in good health. The sequenced sample consisted of sorted CD4+, CD8+, or CD8+CD57+ T cells (not recorded which) from PBMCs.

The CDR3 spells CASSPDGREQYF. CDR3 DNA sequence: TGTGCCAGCAGCCCCGACGGAAGAGAGCAGTACTTC. The rearrangement uses TRBV2 and TRBJ2-7, with D unresolved. V was pared by 6 bases and J by 7 bases, with 13 bases between. The CDR3 covers 12 residues. The germline V gene has CDR1 SNHLY and CDR2 FYNNEI.